These 30 T cell receptor beta chains came from one sample sequenced in a study of metastatic and nonmetastatic thyroid tumors. TCRdb reprocessed the PCR reads via MiXCR. The profile shows about 40,000 clones, about 15% of them singletons. The entire patient cohort was treatment-naive prior to thyroid surgery. The source material was blood. The receptor set was obtained from a female donor with papillary thyroid cancer or a benign thyroid nodule (not recorded which). Some clones in this sample may be carry-over from other donors' samples.

This clone was observed at least ten times. The rearrangement uses TRBV12-3 or TRBV12-4 and TRBJ1-1; 7 bases align to TRBD1. The CDR3 length is 15 residues. J lost 0 bases, V lost 1 base, and 2 bases had no gene match. In DNA form, the CDR3 reads TGTGCCAGCAGTTTAGGGGGACAGCTGAACACTGAAGCTTTCTTT. Its protein product is CASSLGGQLNTEAFF.

The chain carries TRBV6-2 or TRBV6-3 and TRBJ1-2; 8 bases are a match to TRBD1. Germline CDR1 and CDR2: MNHEY and SVGEGT. The CDR3 has 19 amino acids. V shed 5 bases, J shed 9 bases, and the junction held 26 bases outside the gene matches. The CDR3 DNA sequence: TGTGCCAGCAGTCCCCTTTCGACAGGGGAGTCCAATATCCGATATTGCTACACCTTC. Its protein product is CASSPLSTGESNIRYCYTF.

The sample holds many counts of this clone. This sequence joins TRBV5-4 and TRBJ2-1, with D possibly being TRBD2 (7 bases). The CDR3 length is 15 residues. CDR1 is SGHNT and CDR2 is YYREEE in the germline V gene (reference sequence). V shed 0 bases and J shed 8 bases, with 15 bases lying between them. The CDR3 loop is CASSLAKGGVDEQFF. As DNA, the CDR3 is TGTGCCAGCAGCTTGGCGAAGGGGGGGGTCGATGAGCAGTTCTTC.

This clone was counted ten times or more. This sequence joins TRBV3-1 and TRBJ2-7; 15 bases line up with TRBD2. There are 16 residues in the CDR3. Germline assignment: CDR1 LGHDT and CDR2 YNNKEL (reference sequence). Unmatched junction bases numbered 3, after V lost 1 base and J lost 5 bases. The CDR3 region has the DNA TGTGCCAGCAGCCAAGTCGGGACTAGCGGGAGGAACGAGCAGTACTTC. Protein: CASSQVGTSGRNEQYF.

This clone was detected ten times or more. This sequence joins TRBV3-1 and TRBJ2-3; D is unclear. The CDR3 runs to 14 residues. The V end lost 1 base, the J end lost 1 base, and 6 bases lay between the germline ends. CDR1 is LGHDT, CDR2 YNNKEL, per germline (reference sequence). The CDR3 DNA follows: TGTGCCAGCAGCCAAGGTCAGGGCACAGATACGCAGTATTTT. Its protein is CASSQGQGTDTQYF.

The CDR3 bases are TGTGCGGGGCCCGGGGGCCGTGACCAAGAGACCCAGTACTTC. It translates to CAGPGGRDQETQYF. This sequence joins TRBV12-5 and TRBJ2-5, with D tentatively TRBD1 or TRBD2 (6 bases each). Per the germline V gene, CDR1 is LGHNT and CDR2 is FRNRAP. CDR3 size: 14 residues.

The rearrangement joins TRBV20-1 to TRBJ1-2; 10 bases fit TRBD1. With 6 bases clipped from V and 6 bases from J, the junction kept 13 bases outside the gene matches. CDR3 length: 15 amino acids. The germline CDR1 and CDR2 sequences are DFQATT and SNEGSKA (reference sequence). The CDR3 reads CSASSLGQGVDGYTF. The DNA for the CDR3 is TGCAGTGCCAGCAGCTTAGGACAGGGGGTCGATGGCTACACCTTC.

This clone was seen many times. The rearrangement joins TRBV10-3 to TRBJ2-3; either TRBD1 or TRBD2 may supply D (5 bases each). V lost 2 bases to trimming and J lost 1 base, with 19 bases between them. Per germline, CDR1 ENHRY and CDR2 SYGVKD. This CDR3 spans 18 amino acids. The chain's CDR3 is CAISETLGTTFRTDTQYF. CDR3 bases: TGTGCCATCAGTGAGACGCTAGGGACGACCTTCCGCACAGATACGCAGTATTTT.

This clone was detected many times. The chain uses TRBV3-1 and TRBJ2-3; TRBD2 might be the D (6 bases). The V gene's germline CDR1 is LGHDT and CDR2 YNNKEL (reference sequence). This CDR3 spans 16 amino acids. The V and J ends lost 4 bases and 9 bases respectively, with 23 bases between them. DNA of the CDR3: TGTGCCAGCAGCCCTCTAGTGAGGCGGGATGGGATAACGCAGTATTTT. This encodes CASSPLVRRDGITQYF.

The chain combines TRBV7-3 with TRBJ1-2, with D tentatively TRBD1 (5 bases). The CDR3 runs to 17 residues. Per the germline V gene, CDR1 is SGHTA and CDR2 is FQGTGA. Trimming took off 5 bases at V and 4 bases at J, with 23 bases between the two ends. The CDR3 here is CASSQAPGYEGLYGYTF. As DNA, the CDR3 is TGTGCCAGCAGCCAGGCCCCGGGCTACGAGGGGCTCTATGGCTACACCTTC.

A few counts support this clone. A single base separates this from a much larger clone, so it may be a read error. In the same sample, other DNA sequences code for this CDR3. The chain joins TRBV6-1 to TRBJ2-1; D possibly corresponds to TRBD2 (5 bases). Trimming shortened V by 6 bases and J by 6 bases, and 18 bases separated the two germline ends. The CDR3 has 15 amino acids. Germline assignment: CDR1 MNHNS and CDR2 SASEGT. CDR3 sequence: CASRDLAGVFNEQFF. DNA for the CDR3: TGTGCCAGCAGGGACCTAGCTGGGGTATTCAATGAGCAGTTCTTC.

This clone was recorded at least ten times. The J gene is TRBJ2-5, the V gene TRBV7-8; 10 nucleotides align to TRBD2. Germline CDR1 SGHVS, CDR2 FQNEAQ. V lost 7 bases and J lost 5; bases outside the gene matches: 10. This CDR3 contains 15 residues. This CDR3 reads CASTSSGGAGETQYF. The CDR3 bases are TGTGCCAGCACCTCGAGCGGGGGGGCCGGGGAGACCCAGTACTTC.

This clone was recorded many times. V is TRBV6-1 and J is TRBJ1-6; D gene unclear. Germline V lookup: CDR1 MNHNS, CDR2 SASEGT. V dropped 5 bases and J dropped 4 bases, with 9 bases sitting between them. The CDR3 covers 14 residues. CDR3 sequence: CASSFLQYNSPLHF. The CDR3 DNA sequence: TGTGCCAGCAGTTTTTTACAGTATAATTCACCCCTCCACTTT.

The V call is TRBV7-2, the J call TRBJ1-3; 8 nucleotides match TRBD1. There are 15 residues in the CDR3. V lost 4 bases and J lost 2; bases outside the gene matches: 4. The germline CDR1 and CDR2 sequences are SGHTA and FQGNSA. The CDR3 loop reads CASSSGGKTGNTIYF. DNA for the CDR3: TGTGCCAGCAGCTCAGGGGGCAAGACTGGAAACACCATATATTTT. Combining the CDR3 with reference TRBV7-2 and TRBJ1-3 gives the whole variable domain GAGVSQSPSNKVTEKGKDVELRCDPISGHTALYWYRQSLGQGLEFLIYFQGNSAPDKSGLPSDRFSAERTGGSVSTLTIQRTQQEDSAVYLCASSSGGKTGNTIYFGEGSWLTVV.

This clone has at least ten counts. The chain employs TRBV7-9 and TRBJ2-4; tentatively, D is TRBD1 (6 bases). The CDR3 extends over 16 amino acids. Germline CDR1 and CDR2: SEHNR and FQNEAQ (reference sequence). Trimming cost V 5 bases and J 1 base, with 15 bases left between them. CDR3 loop: CASSPVLQGAKNIQYF. DNA for the CDR3: TGTGCCAGCAGCCCCGTATTGCAGGGGGCCAAAAACATTCAGTACTTC.

Comment on this clone: A junction boundary mismatches the germline segment, possibly from a read error. V is TRBV19 and J is TRBJ1-5, with 9 bases identical to TRBD1. Germline V gene lookup returns CDR1 LNHDA and CDR2 SQIVND (reference sequence). The CDR3 has 16 residues. CDR3 protein: CASSIARTGGSQPHHF. CDR3 DNA sequence: TGTGCCAGTAGTATAGCTCGTACAGGGGGCTCTCAGCCCCATCATTTT.

Judged by abundance, this clone is large (0.1 to 1%). The chain joins TRBV7-9 to TRBJ1-4; 7 positions agree with TRBD1. The CDR3 runs to 15 residues. Germline trimming cut 5 bases from V and 8 bases from J; bases unmatched to any gene: 11. Germline CDR1 and CDR2: SEHNR and FQNEAQ (reference sequence). This CDR3 reads CASSPPDRSNEKLFF. Here the CDR3 DNA reads TGTGCCAGCAGCCCCCCGGACAGGTCGAACGAAAAACTGTTTTTT.

Many counts were recorded for this clone. The rearrangement uses TRBV28 and TRBJ1-1; no firm D call. Germline CDR1 reads MDHEN; CDR2 reads SYDVKM. The CDR3 loop spans 11 amino acids. V gave up 2 bases and J gave up 12 bases, with 10 bases separating them. CDR3 DNA: TGTGCCAGCAGTTTAACACGGATAACTTTCTTT. Amino acid sequence: CASSLTRITFF.

This clone was counted at least ten times. This rearrangement joins TRBV20-1 to TRBJ1-6, with 9 positions matching TRBD1. This CDR3 spans 15 amino acids. Germline CDR1 and CDR2: DFQATT and SNEGSKA (reference sequence). V was clipped by 5 bases and J by 4 bases; unmatched bases: 6. CDR3 in amino acids: CSAGKQGAYNSPLHF. In DNA form, the CDR3 reads TGCAGTGCTGGGAAACAGGGGGCTTATAATTCACCCCTCCACTTT.

This clone has a count of ten or more. Written as DNA, the CDR3 is TGTGCCAGCAGTTCCCGATCTACACAGCAGTCCTACGAGCAGTACTTC. Translation gives CASSSRSTQQSYEQYF. The rearrangement links TRBV27 to TRBJ2-7; D uncertain. This CDR3 comprises 16 residues. CDR1 and CDR2 (germline): MNHEY, SMNVEV (reference sequence). V was shortened by 4 bases and J by 1 base, with 17 bases between the two germline ends.

Worth noting for this clone: Just one base apart from a much larger clone, this may be a read error. The chain combines TRBV7-3 with TRBJ2-5; D unclear. Per germline, CDR1 SGHTA and CDR2 FQGTGA. The CDR3 spans 13 residues. Trimming stripped 2 bases from V and 5 bases from J, with 9 bases between. Here the CDR3 DNA reads TGTGCCAGCAGCTTAGTCCGTCGGGAGACCCAGTACTTC. Translating gives CASSLVRRETQYF.

This clone was seen ten or more times. J is TRBJ1-5 and V is TRBV7-9; weak D call: TRBD1 (5 bases). The CDR3 extends over 14 amino acids. V shed 1 base and J shed 6 bases, with 10 bases lying between them. In germline, CDR1 is SEHNR, CDR2 FQNEAQ (reference sequence). The CDR3 loop is CASSLDQGGQPQHF. CDR3 coding DNA: TGTGCCAGCAGCTTAGATCAGGGAGGTCAGCCCCAGCATTTT.

The V gene is TRBV28, the J gene TRBJ1-6; TRBD1 aligns across 7 bases. Germline V lookup: CDR1 MDHEN, CDR2 SYDVKM. This CDR3 spans 15 amino acids. J was trimmed by 8 bases and V by 4 bases; bases with no gene match: 8. Here the CDR3 DNA reads TGTGCCAGCAGTTCCCCGTTACAGGGGTATTCACCCCTCCACTTT. It specifies CASSSPLQGYSPLHF. The full variable domain, in which reference TRBV28 and TRBJ1-6 provide the parts outside the CDR3, is DVKVTQSSRYLVKRTGEKVFLECVQDMDHENMFWYRQDPGLGLRLIYFSYDVKMKEKGDIPEGYSVSREKKERFSLILESASTNQTSMYLCASSSPLQGYSPLHFGNGTRLTVT.

This clone occurred a few times. A clone one base away is much larger, so this may be a read error. Other DNA sequences in this sample translate to the same CDR3. This rearrangement joins TRBV20-1 to TRBJ1-1, with D hard to call. The CDR3 is 13 residues long. Germline assignment: CDR1 DFQATT and CDR2 SNEGSKA (reference sequence). The V gene lost 4 bases and the J gene lost 0 bases, with 9 bases spanning the gap. The CDR3 DNA reads as TGCAGTGCTACAGGACGTATGAACACTGAAGCTTTCTTT. Amino acid sequence: CSATGRMNTEAFF.

In its sample, this clone was seen many times. This chain links TRBV2 with TRBJ1-2; TRBD1 matches 7 bases. CDR3 size: 14 residues. V dropped 6 bases and J dropped 4; count of bases not matched to a gene: 8. Germline CDR1 is SNHLY and CDR2 is FYNNEI. CDR3 in DNA: TGTGCCAGCAGCCTGACAGGGCAGGTCTATGGCTACACCTTC. Protein product: CASSLTGQVYGYTF.

This clone was seen only a few times. The junction and the germline gene differ at one end; a read error may be behind it. The rearrangement links TRBV6-1 to TRBJ1-2; D is possibly TRBD1 (5 bases). The CDR3 is 12 amino acids. In germline, CDR1 is MNHNS, CDR2 SASEGT. The CDR3 here is CASSQATAGYTF. The DNA of the CDR3 is TGTGCCAGCAGTCAAGCGACAGCTGGCTACACCTTC.

In this sample, this clone turned up many times. The gene calls are TRBV6-2 or TRBV6-3 and TRBJ1-5, with D tentatively TRBD1 (5 bases). V was pared by 0 bases and J by 3 bases, with 12 bases between. The germline gives CDR1 MNHEY, CDR2 SVGEGT. The CDR3 totals 16 residues. The CDR3 spells CASSYSDPGTNQPQHF. In DNA form, the CDR3 reads TGTGCCAGCAGTTACTCAGACCCTGGGACCAATCAGCCCCAGCATTTT.

By sample fraction, this clone is medium-sized. This chain uses TRBV30 with TRBJ1-2; D gene unclear. With 7 bases removed from V and 5 bases from J, the gap between germline ends came to 11 bases. The CDR3 runs to 11 residues. Germline CDR1 reads GTSNPN; CDR2 reads SVGIG (reference sequence). CDR3 sequence: CAFSDLYGYTF. The CDR3 coding sequence is TGTGCCTTTTCTGACTTATATGGCTACACCTTC.

This clone has a count of ten or more. Other nucleotide sequences in the sample specify the same CDR3. The chain combines TRBV7-9 with TRBJ2-5, with TRBD1 identical over 8 bases. The CDR3 has 14 amino acids. CDR1 and CDR2 from the germline V gene are SEHNR and FQNEAQ (reference sequence). V was pared by 8 bases and J by 2 bases, with 7 bases of the junction left unmatched. In nucleotides, the CDR3 is TGTGCCAGCTTGTGGACAGGGAGACAAGAGACCCAGTACTTC. This translates into CASLWTGRQETQYF. Based on the CDR3 plus reference TRBV7-9 and TRBJ2-5, the full variable domain is DTGVSQNPRHKITKRGQNVTFRCDPISEHNRLYWYRQTLGQGPEFLTYFQNEAQLEKSRLLSDRFSAERPKGSFSTLEIQRTEQGDSAMYLCASLWTGRQETQYFGPGTRLLVL.

This clone was seen many times. The chain joins TRBV5-1 to TRBJ1-1; the D is unclear. The germline gives CDR1 SGHRS, CDR2 YFSETQ. V was trimmed by 0 bases and J by 1 base, leaving 10 bases between them. The length of the CDR3 is 15 residues. As DNA, the CDR3 is TGCGCCAGCAGCTTGGTTCAATCAGCGAACACTGAAGCTTTCTTT. Protein product: CASSLVQSANTEAFF.